The T cell receptor (beta chain) under discussion was sequenced for a study of human T cells and chemical hapten exposure. Indicated time point: patch test 1, 2 weeks after DPC sensitization. As to treatment: therapeutic diphenylcyclopropenone sensitization with weekly scalp DPC. Unfractionated whole blood yielded total RNA. Study-level findings and limits: Expanded TCRs were compared with controls, and the expanded TCRs formed significantly more large CDR3 similarity clusters.

This clonotype was observed many times. Its antigen is currently unknown. Germline CDR1 and CDR2: SGHAT and FQDESV (reference sequence). This CDR3 is built from 15 residues. The ends lost 5 bases at V and 1 base at J; junction bases unmatched: 6. TCRdb reprocessed the RACE reads with MiXCR, giving one entry per CDR3 protein. Among more than 30,000 distinct CDR3 sequences listed, 6% to 7% were seen once. V and J are TRBV11-1 and TRBJ2-3; TRBD1 matches 7 bases. Material: whole blood, obtained in connection with sensitization to the hapten diphenylcyclopropenone (DPC). The sequence derives from a woman younger than 45 with alopecia areata. Some clones in this sample may be carry-over from other donors' samples. The CDR3 reads CASSAGTGGTDTQYF. Written as DNA, the CDR3 is TGTGCCAGCAGCGCCGGAACAGGGGGCACAGATACGCAGTATTTT.